These 31 T cell receptor beta chains were all obtained from the same sample, sequenced in a study of blood T cells in healthy people across ages. A second PCR, run for roughly 7 to 12 cycles, used a sample-barcoded 5' primer plus a J-beta primer mix. TCRdb independently ran MiXCR on the 5' RACE reads; one entry per CDR3 protein. The sample includes 800,000 to 950,000 distinct CDR3 sequences, 25% to 30% of them seen just once. These same records also appear under a second study, on T cells of mothers and their children.

Sequenced material: blood. The receptors originated from a middle-aged woman in good health.

This clonotype showed up just a few times. The germline gene is not matched at one end of the junction; a read error may be the cause. This sequence joins TRBV3-1 and TRBJ2-1; D is undetermined. Germline V CDR1 and CDR2: LGHDT, YNNKEL (reference sequence). The CDR3 spans 13 residues. CDR3 sequence: CVSSQDPGYEQFF. For the CDR3, the DNA is TGTGTCAGCAGCCAAGATCCGGGCTACGAGCAGTTCTTC.

The rearrangement joins TRBV28 to TRBJ1-3, with D uncertain. The CDR3 consists of 13 residues. Trimming removed 7 bases from V and 4 bases from J, with 11 bases in between. CDR1 MDHEN and CDR2 SYDVKM come from the germline V gene. As DNA, the CDR3 is TGTGCCAGCAAGGCCGGCTGGGGAAACACCATATATTTT. This encodes CASKAGWGNTIYF.

A remark on this clonotype: Since a much larger clone is just one base distant, this may be a read error. This sequence joins TRBV3-1 and TRBJ1-6, with no clear D. Trimming removed 1 base from V and 7 bases from J, with 8 bases in between. The CDR3 runs 14 residues. Germline V gene lookup returns CDR1 LGHDT and CDR2 YNNKEL (reference sequence). CDR3 nucleotides: TGTGCCAGCAGCCAAGGTGAACAGAATTCACCCCTCCACTTT. It codes for CASSQGEQNSPLHF.

This chain uses TRBV7-3 with TRBJ2-1; TRBD2 matches at 7 bases. This CDR3 is 16 amino acids long. V dropped 4 bases and J dropped 5; count of bases not matched to a gene: 11. Germline CDR1 reads SGHTA; CDR2 reads FQGTGA. The CDR3 region has the DNA TGTGCCAGCAGCTCCGTTAGCGGGTGGGGACACAATGAGCAGTTCTTC. The encoded protein is CASSSVSGWGHNEQFF.

Concerning this clonotype itself: A much bigger clone sits one base away, suggesting this may be a read error. This chain joins TRBV12-3 or TRBV12-4 and TRBJ1-2; 7 nucleotides agree with TRBD1. The CDR3 has 14 residues. The DNA of the CDR3 is TGTGCCGGCAGTCTCCAGGGGGGGGTATCGGGCTACACCTTC. This gives the protein CAGSLQGGVSGYTF.

The gene calls are TRBV15 and TRBJ2-3, with D unresolved. The CDR3 is made up of 15 amino acids. V gave up 0 bases and J gave up 3 bases, with 10 bases separating them. Germline CDR1 reads LNHNV; CDR2 reads YYDKDF (reference sequence). The CDR3 DNA follows: TGTGCCACCAGCAGAGACACCCTACGTACAGATACGCAGTATTTT. It specifies CATSRDTLRTDTQYF.

The gene calls are TRBV27 and TRBJ2-2; 12 positions agree with TRBD1. This CDR3 has 18 amino acids. J gave up 2 bases and V 4 bases, and 8 bases lay outside the gene matches. CDR1 and CDR2 (germline): MNHEY, SMNVEV (reference sequence). CDR3 in amino acids: CASSSPGTGGINTGELFF. CDR3 bases: TGTGCCAGCAGTTCCCCTGGGACAGGGGGCATCAACACCGGGGAGCTGTTTTTT.

With respect to this clonotype: A much larger clonotype is one base distant, so this may be a read error. J is TRBJ2-5 and V is TRBV2, with 7 bases matching TRBD1. Germline lookup yields CDR1 SNHLY and CDR2 FYNNEI. The CDR3 sequence is 14 residues long. CDR3 in DNA: TGTGCCGGCAGCCGACAGGGTTCAGGGGAGACCCAGTACTTC. Amino acids: CAGSRQGSGETQYF.

This clonotype showed up many times. This rearrangement joins TRBV4-3 to TRBJ1-1; possibly TRBD1 for D (6 bases). Between the trimmed V and J ends, which lost 4 bases and 5 bases, there was a span of 20 bases. This CDR3 spans 16 amino acids. Germline V gene sequence: CDR1 LGHNA, CDR2 YSLEER. The CDR3 DNA sequence: TGCGCCAGCAGCCCGGGGGTGGACAGTAGGTCAACTGAAGCTTTCTTT. Its protein product is CASSPGVDSRSTEAFF.

The V gene is TRBV21-1, the J gene TRBJ2-3; the D call in the table, TRBD2, was not verified against the DNA. TRBV21-1 is an annotated pseudogene. CDR3 length: 20 amino acids. The CDR3 sequence is CASSNARPGSSGGSTDTQYF. In DNA form, the CDR3 reads TGTGCCAGCAGCAATGCTCGACCAGGATCTAGCGGGGGGTCCACAGATACGCAGTATTTT.

This sequence joins TRBV20-1 and TRBJ2-7; 12 bases align to TRBD2. The trim removed 3 bases at V and 2 bases at J, leaving 8 bases unmatched. Germline lookup yields CDR1 DFQATT and CDR2 SNEGSKA (reference sequence). The CDR3 is made up of 16 amino acids. This chain's CDR3 is CSASDPGLAGTYEQYF. The CDR3, as DNA: TGCAGTGCTAGTGACCCTGGACTAGCGGGGACCTACGAGCAGTACTTC.

The gene calls are TRBV28 and TRBJ2-7; D unclear. The J call is uncertain, as TRBJ2-5 better fits the DNA end. CDR3 length: 12 amino acids. CDR1 and CDR2 (germline): MDHEN, SYDVKM. The CDR3 sequence: CASSLSPKTQYF. The DNA for the CDR3 is TGTGCCAGCAGTTTATCCCCGAAGACCCAGTACTTC.

This chain joins TRBV7-8 and TRBJ2-1; TRBD2 matches 9 bases. Germline V gene lookup returns CDR1 SGHVS and CDR2 FQNEAQ. Trimming cost V 8 bases and J 8 bases; bases outside gene matches: 13. The CDR3 loop spans 15 amino acids. The CDR3 coding sequence is TGTGCCAGCGGGAAGCGGGGGGACACAAGGGATGAGCAGTTCTTC. This sequence encodes CASGKRGDTRDEQFF.

This clonotype was recorded at least ten times. The chain carries TRBV4-2 and TRBJ1-6; TRBD1 is a possible D gene (5 bases). The CDR3 is made up of 15 amino acids. Germline V CDR1 and CDR2: LGHNA, YNFKEQ. V was cut by 4 bases and J by 8 bases, with 15 bases left in between. In DNA, the CDR3 is TGTGCCAGCAGCCCCTATAAAGGGGACTATTCACCCCTCCACTTT. The encoded protein is CASSPYKGDYSPLHF.

This clonotype came up a few times. A much larger clone is a single base away; this may be a read error. V usage is TRBV5-1 and J usage is TRBJ2-1; D might be TRBD2 (5 bases). CDR3 length: 14 residues. V lost 3 bases to trimming and J lost 6 bases, with 13 bases between them. Germline CDR1 and CDR2: SGHRS and YFSETQ. The CDR3 loop is CASSSGSTSNEQFF. The CDR3 DNA sequence: TGCGCCAGCAGCTCGGGAAGTACGTCCAATGAGCAGTTCTTC.

This clonotype was counted once. A much larger clone differs by one base, so this may be a read error. J is TRBJ2-4 and V is TRBV13; 8 bases map to TRBD1. The CDR3 loop spans 15 amino acids. The germline gives CDR1 PRHDT, CDR2 FYEKMQ (reference sequence). The V segment lost 4 bases and the J segment 4 bases; nucleotides outside the gene matches: 6. As DNA, the CDR3 is TGTGCCAGCAGCTCTATGGACAGGGTTAAAAACATTCAGTACTTC. This encodes CASSSMDRVKNIQYF.

The rearrangement joins TRBV28 to TRBJ2-7; possible D gene TRBD1, 5 bases. The CDR3 contains 14 residues. CDR1 MDHEN and CDR2 SYDVKM come from the germline V gene. V was shortened by 7 bases and J by 0 bases, with 13 bases between the two germline ends. The DNA for the CDR3 is TGTGCCAGCATCGAACACAGGAGCTCCTACGAGCAGTACTTC. It is translated as CASIEHRSSYEQYF.

The chain is built from TRBV7-2 and TRBJ2-2; 8 bases are shared with TRBD1. Germline CDR1 and CDR2: SGHTA and FQGNSA. CDR3 size: 16 residues. V was clipped by 5 bases and J by 0 bases; unmatched bases: 5. The CDR3 nucleotides read TGTGCCAGCAGCCTTCCGACAGGGGCGAACACCGGGGAGCTGTTTTTT. Translating it yields CASSLPTGANTGELFF.

This clonotype was seen many times. The V call is TRBV5-1, the J call TRBJ2-7; 7 positions match TRBD1. CDR1 and CDR2 (germline): SGHRS, YFSETQ. CDR3 length: 18 amino acids. Trimming removed 4 bases from V and 1 base from J; junction bases left unmatched: 17. The CDR3 sequence: CASSGTPGQDPRSYEQYF. The CDR3 DNA reads TGCGCCAGCAGCGGAACCCCCGGACAGGACCCTCGATCCTACGAGCAGTACTTC.

This clonotype appeared many times. This rearrangement joins TRBV10-3 to TRBJ2-1, with 14 bases fitting TRBD2. Trimming at V came to 10 bases and at J to 6 bases, leaving 2 bases not matched to a gene. The germline CDR1 and CDR2 sequences are ENHRY and SYGVKD. The CDR3 extends over 13 amino acids. CDR3 residues: CATGLAGANEQFF. The CDR3 DNA sequence: TGTGCCACGGGACTAGCGGGGGCCAATGAGCAGTTCTTC.

The rearrangement joins TRBV29-1 to TRBJ2-7; 8 nucleotides agree with TRBD1. Germline CDR1 SQVTM, CDR2 ANQGSEA. The CDR3 extends over 16 amino acids. V shed 6 bases, J shed 1 base, and the junction held 14 bases outside the gene matches. CDR3 loop: CSVSIQGGDRSYEQYF. The CDR3 DNA reads as TGCAGCGTCTCCATACAGGGGGGTGATAGGTCCTACGAGCAGTACTTC.

This clonotype was counted only a few times. The chain combines TRBV6-2 or TRBV6-3 with TRBJ2-6; D is perhaps TRBD1 (6 bases). The CDR3 length is 16 residues. The germline V gene encodes CDR1 MNHEY and CDR2 SVGEGT. V was trimmed by 1 base and J by 2 bases, leaving 9 bases between them. CDR3 protein: CASSYFGTPGANVLTF. CDR3 nucleotide sequence: TGTGCCAGCAGTTACTTCGGGACACCTGGGGCCAACGTCCTGACTTTC.

The chain couples TRBV19 to TRBJ1-5; 8 nucleotides line up with TRBD1. The length of the CDR3 is 14 residues. Trimming took 5 bases from V and 5 from J; bases not matched to a gene: 5. CDR1 and CDR2 from the germline V gene are LNHDA and SQIVND (reference sequence). CDR3 loop: CASSADRGYQPQHF. CDR3 DNA: TGTGCCAGTAGTGCAGACAGGGGATATCAGCCCCAGCATTTT.

With regard to this clonotype: A clone one base away is much larger, so this may be a read error. The chain carries TRBV24-1 and TRBJ2-7; D is unresolved. V lost 3 bases and J lost 12, with 14 bases in between. This CDR3 comprises 12 residues. Germline V lookup: CDR1 KGHDR, CDR2 SFDVKD. CDR3 sequence (DNA): TGTGCCACCAGTGATCCGATAGGGTATGCGTACTTC. This codes for CATSDPIGYAYF.

The J gene is TRBJ2-3, the V gene TRBV7-6; 7 nucleotides agree with TRBD1. Germline lookup yields CDR1 SGHVS and CDR2 FNYEAQ. The CDR3 has 13 amino acids. The V and J ends lost 5 bases and 4 bases, in that order; junction bases with no gene match: 3. Here the CDR3 reads CASSNDRADTQYF. The CDR3 DNA follows: TGTGCCAGCAGCAACGACAGGGCAGATACGCAGTATTTT.

This clonotype was counted ten times or more. V gene TRBV12-3 or TRBV12-4 combines with J gene TRBJ2-7; D perhaps matches TRBD1 (6 bases). The ends were cut back, 4 bases at V and 1 base at J, with 14 bases in the middle. CDR3 size: 15 residues. The DNA of the CDR3 is TGTGCCAGCAGTTCAGCTGGACAGCAATCCTACGAGCAGTACTTC. Translating gives CASSSAGQQSYEQYF.

Comment on this clonotype: A read error may explain this, as a much larger clone is one base away. The CDR3 DNA sequence: TGCAGCGTTGGACGGCCCCCAACCTACGAGCAGTACTTC. Translation gives CSVGRPPTYEQYF. V gene TRBV29-1 combines with J gene TRBJ2-7; D ambiguous. The CDR3 runs to 13 residues. CDR1 and CDR2 (germline): SQVTM, ANQGSEA. Trimming pared 4 bases from V and 2 bases from J, leaving 12 bases between.

This clonotype has only one observation. The rearrangement links TRBV10-3 to TRBJ2-3, with TRBD1 matching over 7 bases. The CDR3 runs 19 residues. After removal of 4 bases from V and 0 bases from J, the junction contained 16 bases not matched to a gene. Germline V gives CDR1 ENHRY, CDR2 SYGVKD. The CDR3 region has the DNA TGTGCCATCAGTGGGGGGTCAGCAGGGGGACCCTTGAGCACAGATACGCAGTATTTT. It specifies CAISGGSAGGPLSTDTQYF.

This clonotype was found a few times. The CDR3 DNA sequence: TGCGCCAGCAGCCAGTCGGCGACTTCGGTTAGCGGACAGTTCTTC. It is translated as CASSQSATSVSGQFF. This sequence joins TRBV4-1 and TRBJ2-1, with a tentative D call TRBD2 (6 bases). The CDR3 contains 15 residues. V lost 3 bases, J lost 13 bases, and 22 bases lay in between. Germline CDR1 MGHRA, CDR2 YSYEKL.

This clonotype was detected only a few times. In nucleotides, the CDR3 is TGCAGTGCTAGAGATCAAGAAGACCCCCACCCCGATACGCAGTATTTT. This encodes CSARDQEDPHPDTQYF. V usage is TRBV20-1 and J usage is TRBJ2-3, with unresolved D. The CDR3 runs 16 residues. Per germline, CDR1 DFQATT and CDR2 SNEGSKA (reference sequence). Trimming took 0 bases from V and 6 from J, leaving 19 bases between them.

The chain carries TRBV12-3 or TRBV12-4 and TRBJ2-2; the match to TRBD1 covers 8 bases. V dropped 8 bases and J dropped 6; count of bases not matched to a gene: 8. The CDR3 contains 14 residues. CDR3 in amino acids: CASFTGGMSGELFF. The DNA of the CDR3 is TGTGCCAGCTTCACAGGGGGAATGTCCGGGGAGCTGTTTTTT.